Below, 23 T cell receptor beta chains from the same sample are listed, as sequenced in a study of blood T cell repertoires in COVID-19 (dated by TCRdb to about 2020). Library construction relied on the immunoSEQ multiplex PCR assay. Sourced from immuneACCESS, this table was stored by TCRdb with only in-frame sequences that have V and J called. A share of the clones is absent; for the studies checked, an unresolved V gene accounts for under half, and the remainder has no known explanation. The sample table contains fewer than 300,000 clones; only one count was recorded for about 80% of them. The ten largest clones add up to 15% to 17% of the sample. The sequencing input was peripheral blood. Receptor source: a person between 70 and 80 years old with COVID-19, enrolled during active disease.

The rearrangement links TRBV6-5 to TRBJ1-2; D uncertain. The CDR3 covers 12 residues. Per the germline V gene, CDR1 is MNHEY and CDR2 is SVGAGI. Trimming took 5 bases from V and 6 from J, leaving 10 bases between them. Here the CDR3 reads CASSRDGDGYTF. CDR3 DNA sequence: TGTGCCAGCAGTCGGGATGGGGATGGCTACACCTTC.

The chain combines TRBV1 with TRBJ2-6; the table assigns TRBD2, which was not confirmed against the DNA. TRBV1 is reported as a pseudogene. CDR3 length: 16 residues. The CDR3 region is CTSSQGGSSGANVLTF. The CDR3 DNA is TGCACCAGCAGCCAAGGCGGGAGCTCTGGGGCCAACGTCCTGACTTTC.

This clone occurred once. V is TRBV10-3 and J is TRBJ1-1; D call uncertain. Germline V gene lookup returns CDR1 ENHRY and CDR2 SYGVKD. V was clipped by 5 bases and J by 3 bases, with 13 bases between them. CDR3 size: 14 residues. The CDR3 sequence: CAISTEGGYTEAFF. The DNA for the CDR3 is TGTGCCATCAGTACGGAGGGAGGGTACACTGAAGCTTTCTTT.

This CDR3 reads CASSMSSGTYNEQFF. The CDR3 bases are TGTGCCAGCAGTATGTCTAGCGGGACATACAATGAGCAGTTCTTC. The chain links TRBV11-3 to TRBJ2-1; 9 bases are a match to TRBD2. The CDR3 spans 15 residues. The germline CDR1 and CDR2 sequences are SGHNT and YENEEA. The junction had 7 bases not matched to a gene; V was cut back by 6 bases and J by 4 bases.

The V and J genes are TRBV2 and TRBJ1-5; no clear D gene. Between the trimmed V and J ends, which lost 6 bases and 6 bases, there was a span of 9 bases. CDR1 is SNHLY, CDR2 FYNNEI, per germline. CDR3 length: 12 amino acids. The CDR3 here is CASRGGSQPQHF. As DNA, the CDR3 is TGTGCCAGCAGGGGTGGGAGTCAGCCCCAGCATTTT.

The rearrangement uses TRBV7-3 and TRBJ1-2; D perhaps matches TRBD1 (5 bases). The CDR3 runs to 13 residues. Trimming took 5 bases from V and 4 from J, leaving 11 bases between them. Germline CDR1 reads SGHTA; CDR2 reads FQGTGA. CDR3 sequence: CASSPAQGYGYTF. The CDR3 DNA reads as TGTGCCAGCAGCCCCGCCCAGGGCTATGGCTACACCTTC.

This chain uses TRBV3-1 (or the pseudogene TRBV3-2) with TRBJ1-2, with 10 positions matching TRBD1. Germline CDR1 is LGHDT and CDR2 is YNNKEL (reference sequence). J lost 4 bases, V lost 5 bases, and 13 bases had no gene match. The CDR3 runs to 17 residues. As DNA, the CDR3 is TGTGCCAGCAGCGGGGTCCTCGGGACAGGGGCACCCTATGGCTACACCTTC. It specifies CASSGVLGTGAPYGYTF.

The chain combines TRBV7-8 with TRBJ2-7, with TRBD2 matching 10 bases. Germline V CDR1 and CDR2: SGHVS, FQNEAQ. There are 14 residues in the CDR3. Trimming cost V 1 base and J 4 bases; bases outside gene matches: 1. Here the CDR3 reads CASSLERGGYEQYF. In DNA, the CDR3 is TGTGCCAGCAGCTTAGAGCGGGGGGGATACGAGCAGTACTTC.

The chain is built from TRBV4-3 and TRBJ2-2, with 8 nucleotides matching TRBD1. CDR3 length: 18 amino acids. Per the germline V gene, CDR1 is LGHNA and CDR2 is YSLEER. V shed 0 bases and J 4 bases; nucleotides not matched to a gene: 10. The CDR3 region has the DNA TGCGCCAGCAGCCAAGATGAGGACAGGGATTATAGCACCGGGGAGCTGTTTTTT. Translating gives CASSQDEDRDYSTGELFF.

This chain connects TRBV7-2 to TRBJ1-2; D is uncertain. Germline V CDR1 and CDR2: SGHTA, FQGNSA. V was trimmed by 5 bases and J by 2 bases, leaving 15 bases between them. CDR3 length: 15 residues. DNA for the CDR3: TGTGCCAGCAGCCCCTCTCGCGGCCAGAACTATGGCTACACCTTC. Translated, it gives CASSPSRGQNYGYTF.

This chain connects TRBV4-3 to TRBJ1-1; D remains ambiguous. Deletions cut 2 bases from V and 1 base from J, with 8 bases between. CDR1 and CDR2 (germline): LGHNA, YSLEER. The CDR3 extends over 14 amino acids. Written as DNA, the CDR3 is TGCGCCAGCAGCCAATCTCAGGCGAACACTGAAGCTTTCTTT. Encoded protein: CASSQSQANTEAFF.

This clone turned up a few times. The V call is TRBV7-6, the J call TRBJ1-2, with D possibly matching TRBD1 (6 bases). The CDR3 has 14 amino acids. Trimming cost V 4 bases and J 10 bases, with 19 bases left between them. Germline CDR1 reads SGHVS; CDR2 reads FNYEAQ. The CDR3: CASSSNQGILDYTF. The CDR3 DNA is TGTGCCAGCAGCTCAAACCAGGGGATTTTGGACTACACCTTC.

CDR3 region: CASSFGSSTDTQYF. The CDR3 bases are TGTGCCAGCAGCTTCGGGAGTTCAACAGATACGCAGTATTTT. V and J are TRBV11-1 and TRBJ2-3; maybe TRBD2 (6 bases). The V end was cut by 3 bases, the J end by 3 bases, with 10 bases between. This CDR3 has 14 amino acids. Germline CDR1 SGHAT, CDR2 FQDESV (reference sequence).

This chain uses TRBV2 with TRBJ1-1; 8 positions match TRBD1. Unmatched junction bases numbered 2, after V lost 4 bases and J lost 1 base. The germline V gene has CDR1 SNHLY and CDR2 FYNNEI. CDR3 length: 14 amino acids. The CDR3: CASSVQGANTEAFF. In DNA, the CDR3 is TGTGCCAGCAGTGTCCAGGGGGCGAACACTGAAGCTTTCTTT.

The rearrangement uses TRBV5-4 and TRBJ2-7; D possibly corresponds to TRBD2 (7 bases). The V and J ends lost 1 base and 6 bases respectively, with 17 bases between them. Germline CDR1 is SGHNT and CDR2 is YYREEE (reference sequence). CDR3 length: 15 residues. As DNA, the CDR3 is TGTGCCAGCAGCTTGTCGGGGGGCGGTAGGGTCGAGCAGTACTTC. It encodes CASSLSGGGRVEQYF.

The chain recombines TRBV20-1 with TRBJ1-2; 11 nucleotides match TRBD1. The CDR3 extends over 17 amino acids. The V gene's germline CDR1 is DFQATT and CDR2 SNEGSKA (reference sequence). With V trimmed by 3 bases and J by 8 bases, 17 bases remained unmatched. CDR3 in amino acids: CSASLWARTGGFEGYTF. The CDR3 DNA is TGCAGTGCTAGTCTCTGGGCTCGGACAGGGGGCTTCGAAGGCTACACCTTC.

This clone was counted once. The chain combines TRBV19 with TRBJ1-5, with 9 nucleotides matching TRBD1. After removal of 4 bases from V and 7 bases from J, the junction contained 8 bases not matched to a gene. Germline values: CDR1 LNHDA, CDR2 SQIVND (reference sequence). The CDR3 is 15 residues long. The CDR3 region is CASSNRGPLGQPQHF. CDR3 in DNA: TGTGCCAGTAGTAACAGGGGGCCCCTGGGGCAGCCCCAGCATTTT.

The rearrangement links TRBV9 to TRBJ2-3, with 12 bases that match TRBD2. Germline V lookup: CDR1 SGDLS, CDR2 YYNGEE. The CDR3 has 16 amino acids. Germline trimming cut 0 bases from V and 4 bases from J; bases unmatched to any gene: 3. This CDR3 reads CASSVASGGASDTQYF. The CDR3, as DNA: TGTGCCAGCAGCGTAGCTAGCGGGGGGGCGTCAGATACGCAGTATTTT.

The chain employs TRBV6-1 and TRBJ1-3; 9 bases are shared with TRBD1. This CDR3 comprises 15 residues. Germline V gene data show CDR1 as MNHNS and CDR2 as SASEGT. V was clipped by 1 base and J by 8 bases; unmatched bases: 6. In DNA form, the CDR3 reads TGTGCCAGCAGTGAAGACGGGACAGGGATTTACACCATATATTTT. It translates to CASSEDGTGIYTIYF.

The rearrangement uses TRBV9 and TRBJ2-3, with a weak D call TRBD1 (7 bases). The germline V gene has CDR1 SGDLS and CDR2 YYNGEE. V was cut by 6 bases and J by 2 bases, with 22 bases left in between. The CDR3 has 17 amino acids. The CDR3: CASNPGGPAELTDTQYF. CDR3 in DNA: TGTGCCAGCAACCCAGGGGGGCCAGCTGAACTCACAGATACGCAGTATTTT.

The chain combines TRBV21-1 with TRBJ2-7; TRBD2 is the table's D call, not checked against the DNA. TRBV21-1 is an annotated pseudogene. CDR3 length: 15 amino acids. CDR3 sequence (DNA): TGTGCCAGCAGAGGGAGGGGCAACAACTCCTACGAGCAGTACTTC. Translated, it gives CASRGRGNNSYEQYF.

The rearrangement joins TRBV15 to TRBJ1-5, with D possibly matching TRBD1 (5 bases). The germline V gene has CDR1 LNHNV and CDR2 YYDKDF (reference sequence). This CDR3 spans 16 amino acids. The V end was cut by 3 bases, the J end by 6 bases, with 18 bases between. The CDR3 is CATSRTPGHLPQPQHF. CDR3 bases: TGTGCCACCAGCAGGACTCCCGGACACCTGCCTCAGCCCCAGCATTTT.

The rearrangement joins TRBV28 to TRBJ1-5; 10 bases map to TRBD1. There are 16 residues in the CDR3. Germline V CDR1 and CDR2: MDHEN, SYDVKM. The V segment lost 3 bases and the J segment 6 bases; nucleotides outside the gene matches: 8. The CDR3 here is CASSFLGTGAFQPQHF. The CDR3 DNA is TGTGCCAGCAGTTTTCTGGGGACAGGGGCATTTCAGCCCCAGCATTTT.